This T cell receptor (beta chain) was identified in a study of T cell responses to AZD1222 COVID-19 vaccine. The CDR3 runs 13 residues. Germline CDR1 SGHVS, CDR2 FQNEAQ. V lost 6 bases, J lost 0 bases, and 9 bases lay in between. Data came from immunoSEQ multiplex PCR; TCRdb stores just in-frame clones and leaves some out. This table has approximately 120,000 clones, roughly 85% appearing once. The sequenced sample was peripheral blood, obtained 28 days after the second AZD1222 dose. The chain links TRBV7-8 to TRBJ2-7, with no clear D. The clonotype originates from an adult who received the AZD1222 COVID-19 vaccine. CDR3 protein: CASSPDGSYEQYF. In nucleotides, the CDR3 is TGTGCCAGCAGTCCAGACGGCTCCTACGAGCAGTACTTC.